This T cell receptor beta chain originates from a study of blood T cell repertoires in COVID-19. TCRdb keeps only in-frame clones here, not all; method: immunoSEQ multiplex PCR. The sample contains hundreds of thousands of clones, 80% to 90% of which appear only once. Germline assignment: CDR1 MDHEN and CDR2 SYDVKM. With 5 bases removed from V and 10 bases from J, the gap between germline ends came to 14 bases. The CDR3 has 13 residues. The sample taken for sequencing was peripheral blood. V usage is TRBV28 and J usage is TRBJ1-4, with D perhaps matching TRBD1 (6 bases). The clonotype comes from a man in his forties or fifties with COVID-19, enrolled during active disease. The CDR3 reads CASSQGQDGKLFF. CDR3 bases: TGTGCCAGCAGTCAGGGGCAGGACGGAAAACTGTTTTTT.